This T cell receptor beta chain is from a study of identical twins. Study conclusions and caveats: For cord blood, abundant beta clonotypes had fewer insertions, unlike memory repertoires, which showed none. Surplus twin overlap in beta out-of-frame sequences was less pronounced.

TCRdb re-called the 5' RACE reads through MiXCR, storing one row per CDR3 protein. The sample holds some 590,000 distinct CDR3 sequences, more than 9% seen once. This clonotype was counted many times. Antigen specificity is unknown. The sample also formed part of further work on yellow fever vaccine responses in identical twins.

Sequencing used PBMCs. The source of this sequence is a woman under 30 in good health.

The CDR3: CASSPTGPLSYNEQFF. DNA of the CDR3: TGTGCCAGCAGCCCCACAGGGCCCCTGTCCTACAATGAGCAGTTCTTC. The chain employs TRBV5-4 and TRBJ2-1; weak D call: TRBD1 (6 bases). The V gene's germline CDR1 is SGHNT and CDR2 YYREEE (reference sequence). There are 16 residues in the CDR3. The V gene lost 4 bases and the J gene lost 1 base, with 15 bases spanning the gap.